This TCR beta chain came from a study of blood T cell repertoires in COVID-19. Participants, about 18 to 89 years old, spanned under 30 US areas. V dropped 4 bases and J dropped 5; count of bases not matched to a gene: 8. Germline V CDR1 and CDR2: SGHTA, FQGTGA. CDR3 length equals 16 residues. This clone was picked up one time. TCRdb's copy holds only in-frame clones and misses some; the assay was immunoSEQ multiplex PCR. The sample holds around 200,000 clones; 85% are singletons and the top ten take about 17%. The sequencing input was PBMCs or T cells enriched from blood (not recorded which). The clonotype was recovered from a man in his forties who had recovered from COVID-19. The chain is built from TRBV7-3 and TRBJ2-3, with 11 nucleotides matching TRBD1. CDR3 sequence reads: CASSSSDRGREDTQYF. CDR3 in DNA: TGTGCCAGCAGCTCCTCGGACAGGGGGCGCGAAGATACGCAGTATTTT.